This T cell receptor beta chain was captured by sequencing in a study of blood T cells in healthy people across ages. With a J-beta primer mix and a sample-barcoded 5' primer, a second PCR ran roughly 6 to 11 cycles. In TCRdb, the 5' RACE reads were re-called with MiXCR into one record per CDR3 protein. This table has about 900,000 distinct CDR3 sequences, around 48% appearing once. Study findings and constraints: PBMCs left unsorted prevented a conclusive naive versus antigen-experienced comparison.

A word on this clonotype: What it binds is unknown.

The CDR3 is 14 residues long. Germline V lookup: CDR1 SGHDT, CDR2 YYEEEE. With V trimmed by 4 bases and J by 4 bases, 2 bases remained unmatched. Sequencing input: blood. J is TRBJ2-3 and V is TRBV5-6, with TRBD2 matching 11 bases. This TCR was sampled from a man aged 25-45 years in good health. The CDR3 region is CASSQLAGADTQYF. The CDR3 DNA reads as TGTGCCAGCAGCCAACTAGCGGGGGCAGATACGCAGTATTTT.